This T cell receptor (beta chain) was documented in a study of T cells in Graves' hyperthyroidism and ophthalmopathy. Researchers amplified the TCR beta CDR3 regions from RNA transcripts. The HTBI set primed first-round TCR CDR3 RT-PCR. TCRdb analysed the multiplex PCR reads with MiXCR anew, one entry per CDR3 protein. This table holds a few hundred thousand distinct CDR3 sequences, around 42% found once. V shed 7 bases, J shed 7 bases, and the junction held 14 bases outside the gene matches. The CDR3 has 15 amino acids. Per germline, CDR1 SGHVS and CDR2 FNYEAQ. The chain joins TRBV7-6 to TRBJ2-7; 9 nucleotides line up with TRBD2. The sequenced sample was peripheral blood or thyroid tissue (not recorded which). The source of this sequence is a woman aged 18-29 years with Graves' hyperthyroidism. The chain's CDR3 is CASTTGASGKGEQYF. The DNA for the CDR3 is TGTGCCAGCACCACAGGGGCTAGCGGGAAGGGTGAGCAGTACTTC.